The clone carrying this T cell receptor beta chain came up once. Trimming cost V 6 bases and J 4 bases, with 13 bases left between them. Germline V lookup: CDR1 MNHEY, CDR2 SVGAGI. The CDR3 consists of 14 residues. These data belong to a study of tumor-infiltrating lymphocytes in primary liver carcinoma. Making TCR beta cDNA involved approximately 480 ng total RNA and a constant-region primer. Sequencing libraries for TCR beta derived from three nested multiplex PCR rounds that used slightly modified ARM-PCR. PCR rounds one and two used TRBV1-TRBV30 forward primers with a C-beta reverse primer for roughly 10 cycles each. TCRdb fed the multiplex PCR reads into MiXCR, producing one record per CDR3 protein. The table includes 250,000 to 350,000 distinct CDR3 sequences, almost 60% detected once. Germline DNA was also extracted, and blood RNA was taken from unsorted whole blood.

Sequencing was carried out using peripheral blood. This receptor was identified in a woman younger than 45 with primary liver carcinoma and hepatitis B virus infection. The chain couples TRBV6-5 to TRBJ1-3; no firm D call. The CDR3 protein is CASRTDMDGNTIYF. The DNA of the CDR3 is TGTGCCAGCAGAACCGACATGGACGGAAACACCATATATTTT.